Here is one TCR beta chain with its context. Germline lookup yields CDR1 SQVTM and CDR2 ANQGSEA. The CDR3 totals 18 residues. Germline trimming cut 3 bases from V and 0 bases from J; bases unmatched to any gene: 12. This entry comes from a study of blood T cells in healthy people across ages. For the second PCR, which ran for roughly 7 to 11 cycles, a sample-barcoded 5' primer and a J-beta primer mix were used. TCRdb called the 5' RACE reads again in MiXCR, with one record for every CDR3 protein. Of about 800,000 distinct CDR3 sequences listed, 20% to 30% were seen once; the top ten hold more than 3%. The sample also formed part of further work on T cells of mothers and their children.

The chain combines TRBV29-1 with TRBJ2-3, with 10 positions matching TRBD1. Sequencing input: blood. The TCR was taken from a boy aged 5-17 years in good health. CDR3 coding DNA: TGCAGCGTTGAGACCTGGGACAGGGGAGAGACTAGCACAGATACGCAGTATTTT. Protein: CSVETWDRGETSTDTQYF.